A selection of T cell receptor beta chains follows, all from one sample in a study of T cell repertoires in cytomegalovirus infection. These receptors lack a known antigen. TCRdb passed the reads through MiXCR, listing each CDR3 protein once. The sample has some 560,000 distinct CDR3 sequences, about 40% seen once. Sequences were derived from cultured PBMCs, sampled from culture after CMV antigen stimulation. All receptors come from a human donor in good health (CMV status not recorded). Some clones in this sample may be carry-over from other donors' samples. Both conserved end residues are trimmed from each CDR3. The order of the fields is V gene, D gene, J gene, CDR3 protein. D genes are given only for firm matches.

TRBV7-2	.	TRBJ2-3	ASSLAFNGGATDTQY
TRBV7-9	TRBD1	TRBJ1-4	ASSLRDRQGGEKLF
TRBV28	TRBD2	TRBJ2-4	ASSLRRLAGAVNIQY
TRBV7-9	.	TRBJ2-1	ASSLAFGQGQF
TRBV5-1	TRBD2	TRBJ2-3	ASSPSSGGPSTDTQY
TRBV5-6	.	TRBJ1-2	ASSYEAGVDGYT
TRBV2	.	TRBJ2-2	ASMIGGNTGELF
TRBV7-2	.	TRBJ2-2	ASSATATGELF
TRBV9	TRBD1	TRBJ1-2	ASSEGGQLNYGYT
TRBV7-2	TRBD2	TRBJ2-5	ASSDPSGGGETQY
TRBV7-2	TRBD1	TRBJ2-5	ASSLAPGAGGWETQY
TRBV29-1	.	TRBJ1-5	SVGHQPQH
TRBV15	TRBD1	TRBJ1-3	ATRPLDRVLLGNTIY
TRBV4-2	.	TRBJ1-2	ASSPRPGFVYGYT
TRBV12-3/TRBV12-4	.	TRBJ2-4	ASEGIRKNIQY
TRBV7-2	.	TRBJ2-1	ASSSATRGEQF
TRBV25-1	TRBD1	TRBJ1-6	ASRPGQAIYNSPLH
TRBV7-2	TRBD2	TRBJ2-5	ASSSLAGKETQY
TRBV30	.	TRBJ2-7	AWSGNYEQY
TRBV4-3	TRBD2	TRBJ2-3	ASSPSRTSGIAGTQY
TRBV7-2	.	TRBJ2-3	ASSFGQEEWGQY
TRBV25-1	.	TRBJ2-1	AAGWRGNEQF
TRBV7-9	.	TRBJ2-4	ASSFGWAKNIQY
TRBV7-8	.	TRBJ2-1	ASSRYGPSHGQF
TRBV4-3	.	TRBJ2-7	ASSQFEGQFYEQY
TRBV7-8	.	TRBJ2-1	ASSSLWDEQF
TRBV27	.	TRBJ1-1	ASSRVLHLNTEAF
TRBV7-8	TRBD2	TRBJ2-3	ASSEYSGSGSDTQY
TRBV12-3/TRBV12-4	TRBD2	TRBJ2-2	ASEDLADKTGELF
TRBV7-2	TRBD2	TRBJ2-1	ASSAFPLAGGGNEQF
TRBV27	TRBD1	TRBJ1-4	ASSPGQGWEKLF
TRBV6-1	TRBD1	TRBJ1-2	ASSEAEGDRGRGGYT
TRBV7-2	.	TRBJ1-1	ASSYTGGGNTEAF
TRBV6-2/TRBV6-3	TRBD1	TRBJ2-5	ASSPDRVLETQY
TRBV4-1	.	TRBJ1-1	ASSRPAGGAF
TRBV6-5	.	TRBJ2-2	ASSYGLGGGELF
TRBV7-6	TRBD1	TRBJ2-7	ASSFRSTGGEQY
TRBV7-2	TRBD1	TRBJ2-1	ASSYPGTGGYNEQF
TRBV7-6	.	TRBJ1-1	ASSSGTLTEAF
TRBV29-1	.	TRBJ1-5	SVAWGGGNQPQH
TRBV11-2	.	TRBJ2-7	ASSSAPREPYEQY
TRBV5-3	.	TRBJ2-5	ASSEPGLEETQY